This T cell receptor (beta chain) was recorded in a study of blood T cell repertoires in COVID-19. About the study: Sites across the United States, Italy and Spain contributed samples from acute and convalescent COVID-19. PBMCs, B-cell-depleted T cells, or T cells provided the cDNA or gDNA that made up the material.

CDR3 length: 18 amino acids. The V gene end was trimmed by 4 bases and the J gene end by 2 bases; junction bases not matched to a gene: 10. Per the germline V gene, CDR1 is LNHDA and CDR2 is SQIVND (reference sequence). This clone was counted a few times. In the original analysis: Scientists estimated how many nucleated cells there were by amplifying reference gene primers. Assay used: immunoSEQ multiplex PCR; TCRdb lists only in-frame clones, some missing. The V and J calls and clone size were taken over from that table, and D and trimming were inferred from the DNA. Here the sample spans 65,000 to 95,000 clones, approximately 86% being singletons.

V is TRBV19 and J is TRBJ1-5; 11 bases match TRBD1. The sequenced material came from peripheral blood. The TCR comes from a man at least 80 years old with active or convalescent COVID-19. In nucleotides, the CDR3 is TGTGCCAGTAGTAGAGGGTGGACAGGGGGCGTACGCAATCAGCCCCAGCATTTT. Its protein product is CASSRGWTGGVRNQPQHF.